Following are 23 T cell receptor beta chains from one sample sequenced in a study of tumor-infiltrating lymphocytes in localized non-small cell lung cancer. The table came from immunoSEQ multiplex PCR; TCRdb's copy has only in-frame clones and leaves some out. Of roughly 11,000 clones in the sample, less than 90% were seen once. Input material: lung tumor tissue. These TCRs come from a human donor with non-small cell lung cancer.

CDR3 DNA: TGTGCCAGCCGCAGGGACAGGGCATCCGGGGAGCTGTTTTTT. Protein product: CASRRDRASGELFF. V and J are TRBV6-5 and TRBJ2-2, with TRBD1 matching over 9 bases. V was pared by 8 bases and J by 6 bases, with 7 bases of the junction left unmatched. CDR1 MNHEY and CDR2 SVGAGI come from the germline V gene. CDR3 length: 14 amino acids.

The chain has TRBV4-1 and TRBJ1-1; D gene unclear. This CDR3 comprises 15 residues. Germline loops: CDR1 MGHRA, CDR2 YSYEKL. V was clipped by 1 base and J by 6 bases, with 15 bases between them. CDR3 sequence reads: CASSQVEGGRSEAFF. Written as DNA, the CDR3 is TGCGCCAGCAGCCAAGTGGAGGGTGGGCGATCTGAAGCTTTCTTT.

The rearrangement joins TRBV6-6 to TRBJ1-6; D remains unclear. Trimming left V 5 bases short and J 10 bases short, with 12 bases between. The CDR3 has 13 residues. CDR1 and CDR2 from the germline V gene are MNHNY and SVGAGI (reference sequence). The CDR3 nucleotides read TGTGCCAGCAGTGCGGGTCTGTACTCACCCCTCCACTTT. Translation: CASSAGLYSPLHF.

The CDR3 loop reads CASSPLGHYGYTF. As DNA, the CDR3 is TGTGCCAGCAGCCCACTGGGCCACTATGGCTACACCTTC. The chain carries TRBV7-9 and TRBJ1-2; D is uncertain. The V and J ends lost 5 bases and 3 bases respectively, with 10 bases between them. The germline V gene has CDR1 SEHNR and CDR2 FQNEAQ (reference sequence). This CDR3 is built from 13 residues. Complete variable domain (other parts from reference TRBV7-9 and TRBJ1-2): DTGVSQNPRHKITKRGQNVTFRCDPISEHNRLYWYRQTLGQGPEFLTYFQNEAQLEKSRLLSDRFSAERPKGSFSTLEIQRTEQGDSAMYLCASSPLGHYGYTFGSGTRLTVV.

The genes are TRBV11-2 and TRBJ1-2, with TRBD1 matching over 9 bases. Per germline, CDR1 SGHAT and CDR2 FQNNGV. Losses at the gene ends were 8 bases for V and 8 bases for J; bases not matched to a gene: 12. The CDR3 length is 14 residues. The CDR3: CASGAQGAFRGYTF. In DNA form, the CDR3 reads TGTGCCAGCGGGGCACAGGGGGCCTTTCGGGGCTACACCTTC.

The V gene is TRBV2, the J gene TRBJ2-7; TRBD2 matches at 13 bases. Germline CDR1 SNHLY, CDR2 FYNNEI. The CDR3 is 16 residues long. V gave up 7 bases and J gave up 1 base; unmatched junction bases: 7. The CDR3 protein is CASTTSGRVLSYEQYF. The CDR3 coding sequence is TGTGCCAGCACCACTAGCGGGAGGGTTCTATCCTACGAGCAGTACTTC.

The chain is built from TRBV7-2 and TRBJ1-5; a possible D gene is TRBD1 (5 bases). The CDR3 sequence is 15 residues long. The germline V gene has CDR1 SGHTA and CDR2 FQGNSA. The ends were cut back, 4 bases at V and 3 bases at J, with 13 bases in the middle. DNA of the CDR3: TGTGCCAGCAGCTGGCAGGCCAGGGACAATCAGCCCCAGCATTTT. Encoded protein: CASSWQARDNQPQHF.

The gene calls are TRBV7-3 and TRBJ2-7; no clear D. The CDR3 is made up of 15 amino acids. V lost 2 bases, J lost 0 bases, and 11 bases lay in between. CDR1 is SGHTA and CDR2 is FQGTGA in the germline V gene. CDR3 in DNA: TGTGCCAGCAGCTTACCCCCCAGGTCCTCCTACGAGCAGTACTTC. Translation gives CASSLPPRSSYEQYF. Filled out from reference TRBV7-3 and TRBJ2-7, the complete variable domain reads GAGVSQTPSNKVTEKGKYVELRCDPISGHTALYWYRQSLGQGPEFLIYFQGTGAADDSGLPNDRFFAVRPEGSVSTLKIQRTERGDSAVYLCASSLPPRSSYEQYFGPGTRLTVT.

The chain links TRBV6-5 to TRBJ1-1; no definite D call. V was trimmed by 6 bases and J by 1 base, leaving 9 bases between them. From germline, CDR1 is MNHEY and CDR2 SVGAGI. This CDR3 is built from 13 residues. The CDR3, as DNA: TGTGCCAGCAGATGGACTGGGAACACTGAAGCTTTCTTT. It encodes CASRWTGNTEAFF.

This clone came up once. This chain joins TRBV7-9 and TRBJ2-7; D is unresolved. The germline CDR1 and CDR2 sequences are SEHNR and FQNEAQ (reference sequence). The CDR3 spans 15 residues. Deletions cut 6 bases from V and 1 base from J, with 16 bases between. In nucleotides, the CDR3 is TGTGCCAGCAGTTATACTTCGGACGGGTCCTACGAGCAGTACTTC. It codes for CASSYTSDGSYEQYF. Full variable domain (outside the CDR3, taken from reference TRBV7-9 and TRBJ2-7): DTGVSQNPRHKITKRGQNVTFRCDPISEHNRLYWYRQTLGQGPEFLTYFQNEAQLEKSRLLSDRFSAERPKGSFSTLEIQRTEQGDSAMYLCASSYTSDGSYEQYFGPGTRLTVT.

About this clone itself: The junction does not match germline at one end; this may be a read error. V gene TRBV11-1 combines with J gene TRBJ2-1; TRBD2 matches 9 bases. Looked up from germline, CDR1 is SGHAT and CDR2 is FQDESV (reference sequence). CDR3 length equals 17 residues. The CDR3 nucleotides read TGTGCCAGCAGCATAGCCTATAGCGGGGGCTCCTACAATGAGCAGTTCTTC. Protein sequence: CASSIAYSGGSYNEQFF.

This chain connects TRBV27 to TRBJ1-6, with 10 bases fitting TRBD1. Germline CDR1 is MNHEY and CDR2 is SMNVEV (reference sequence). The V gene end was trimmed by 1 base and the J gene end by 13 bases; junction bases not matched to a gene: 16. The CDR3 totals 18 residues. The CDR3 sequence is CASSLFVAGGTGVMPLHF. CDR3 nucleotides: TGTGCCAGCAGTTTATTCGTGGCGGGCGGGACAGGGGTGATGCCCCTCCACTTT.

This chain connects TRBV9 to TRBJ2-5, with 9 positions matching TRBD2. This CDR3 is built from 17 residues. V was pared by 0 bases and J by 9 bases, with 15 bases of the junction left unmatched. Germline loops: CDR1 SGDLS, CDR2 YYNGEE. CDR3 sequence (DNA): TGTGCCAGCAGCGTAGAATCAGCGGGGGGTGGCTTCGCGGCCCAGTACTTC. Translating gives CASSVESAGGGFAAQYF.

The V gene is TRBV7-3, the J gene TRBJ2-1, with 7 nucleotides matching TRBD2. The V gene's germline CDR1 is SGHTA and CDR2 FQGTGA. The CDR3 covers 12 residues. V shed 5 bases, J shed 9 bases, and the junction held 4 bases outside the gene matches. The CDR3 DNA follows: TGTGCCAGCAGCCTAGCGGTGGGTGAGCAGTTCTTC. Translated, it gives CASSLAVGEQFF.

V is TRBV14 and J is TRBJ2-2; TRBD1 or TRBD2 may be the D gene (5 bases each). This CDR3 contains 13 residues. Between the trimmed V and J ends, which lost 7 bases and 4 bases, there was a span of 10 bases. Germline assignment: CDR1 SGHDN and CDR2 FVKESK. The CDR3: CASKRGLTGELFF. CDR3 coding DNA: TGTGCCAGCAAGAGGGGCCTCACCGGGGAGCTGTTTTTT.

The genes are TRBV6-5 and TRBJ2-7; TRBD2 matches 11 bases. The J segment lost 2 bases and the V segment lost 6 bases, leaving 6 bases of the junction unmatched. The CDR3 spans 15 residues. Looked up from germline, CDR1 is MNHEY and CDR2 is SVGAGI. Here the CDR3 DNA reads TGTGCCAGCAGCGCCACTAGCGGGGGCCCCTACGAGCAGTACTTC. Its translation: CASSATSGGPYEQYF.

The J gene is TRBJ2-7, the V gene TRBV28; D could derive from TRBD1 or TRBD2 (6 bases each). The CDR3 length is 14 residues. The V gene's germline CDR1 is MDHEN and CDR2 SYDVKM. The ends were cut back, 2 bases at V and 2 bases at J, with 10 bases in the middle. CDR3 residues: CASSLGGPPYEQYF. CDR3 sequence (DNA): TGTGCCAGCAGTTTAGGGGGGCCCCCCTACGAGCAGTACTTC. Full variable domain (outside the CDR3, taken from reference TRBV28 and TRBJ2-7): DVKVTQSSRYLVKRTGEKVFLECVQDMDHENMFWYRQDPGLGLRLIYFSYDVKMKEKGDIPEGYSVSREKKERFSLILESASTNQTSMYLCASSLGGPPYEQYFGPGTRLTVT.

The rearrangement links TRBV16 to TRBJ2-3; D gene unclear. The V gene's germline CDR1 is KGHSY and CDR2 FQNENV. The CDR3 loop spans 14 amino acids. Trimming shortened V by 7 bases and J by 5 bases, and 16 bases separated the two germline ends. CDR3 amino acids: CASTRFLSRDTQYF. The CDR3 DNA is TGTGCCAGCACCAGATTCCTTTCCAGAGATACGCAGTATTTT.

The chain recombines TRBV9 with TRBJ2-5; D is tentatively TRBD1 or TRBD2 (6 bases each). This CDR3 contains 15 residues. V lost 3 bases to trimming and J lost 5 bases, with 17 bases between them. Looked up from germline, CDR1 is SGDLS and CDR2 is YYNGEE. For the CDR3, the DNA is TGTGCCAGCAGCGAAACAGGTAGGGGGGAGGAGACCCAGTACTTC. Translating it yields CASSETGRGEETQYF. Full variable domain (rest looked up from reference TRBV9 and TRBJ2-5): DSGVTQTPKHLITATGQRVTLRCSPRSGDLSVYWYQQSLDQGLQFLIQYYNGEERAKGNILERFSAQQFPDLHSELNLSSLELGDSALYFCASSETGRGEETQYFGPGTRLLVL.

The CDR3 is CASYDRGQSYEQYF. The CDR3 nucleotides read TGTGCCAGCTATGACAGGGGGCAATCCTACGAGCAGTACTTC. The V call is TRBV6-1, the J call TRBJ2-7; the match to TRBD1 covers 10 bases. Trimming took 8 bases from V and 1 from J; bases not matched to a gene: 5. Germline CDR1 and CDR2: MNHNS and SASEGT. The CDR3 covers 14 residues.

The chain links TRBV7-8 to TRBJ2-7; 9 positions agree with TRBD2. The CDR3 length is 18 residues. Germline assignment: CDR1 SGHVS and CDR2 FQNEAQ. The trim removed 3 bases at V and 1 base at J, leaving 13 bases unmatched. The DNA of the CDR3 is TGTGCCAGCAGCTTCTTACCCCTAGGGACTAGCTGGTCCTACGAGCAGTACTTC. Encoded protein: CASSFLPLGTSWSYEQYF.

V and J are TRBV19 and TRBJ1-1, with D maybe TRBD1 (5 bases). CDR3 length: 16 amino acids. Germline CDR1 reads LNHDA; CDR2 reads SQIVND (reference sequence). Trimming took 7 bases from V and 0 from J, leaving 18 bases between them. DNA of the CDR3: TGTGCCAGTATGGGAGCCACGGGGACTATGAACACTGAAGCTTTCTTT. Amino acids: CASMGATGTMNTEAFF. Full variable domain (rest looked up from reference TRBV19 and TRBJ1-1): DGGITQSPKYLFRKEGQNVTLSCEQNLNHDAMYWYRQDPGQGLRLIYYSQIVNDFQKGDIAEGYSVSREKKESFPLTVTSAQKNPTAFYLCASMGATGTMNTEAFFGQGTRLTVV.

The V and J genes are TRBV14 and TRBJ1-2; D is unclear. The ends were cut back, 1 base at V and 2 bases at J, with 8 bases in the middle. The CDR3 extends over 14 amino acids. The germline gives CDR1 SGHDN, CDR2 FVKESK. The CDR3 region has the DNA TGTGCCAGCAGCCAAGCCACGGGGAACTATGGCTACACCTTC. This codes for CASSQATGNYGYTF.